The 9 T cell receptor beta chains listed next were all sequenced from one sample in a study of vaccination and CD4 T cells after COVID-19 (dated by TCRdb to between 2021 and 2024). This specimen's treatment or condition label, interpreted: approximately 11-day PBMC culture with coronavirus spike peptide pools or control peptides (ViraFEST assay). These receptors lack a known antigen. Library preparation was by PCR. Sequencing instrument: Illumina iSeq 100. DNA from cultured CD4+ T cells underwent TCR sequencing with the Oncomine TCR Beta short-read assay at the Johns Hopkins FTIC core. The public sequencing data were trimmed at Q25 with fastp and processed into clonotypes with MiXCR by TCRdb, which kept only in-frame beta chains. Every CDR3 protein is listed once, alongside the most common genes and DNA of its rows. In all, the sample holds 11,000 to 15,000 distinct CDR3 sequences, and around a third of those were seen once. Around 9.6% of the sample belongs to the ten largest clones.

Sample: CD4+ T cells from blood, cultured in vitro, taken after SARS-CoV-2 vaccination. The receptors here all came from a human donor who had recovered from COVID-19.

This clonotype showed up just a few times. The J gene is TRBJ1-1, the V gene TRBV7-9; TRBD1 is a possible D gene (5 bases). The germline CDR1 and CDR2 sequences are SEHNR and FQNEAQ (reference sequence). V was shortened by 5 bases and J by 2 bases, with 15 bases between the two germline ends. The CDR3 consists of 15 residues. The CDR3 sequence: CASSAPLGVNTEAFF. In DNA form, the CDR3 reads TGTGCCAGCAGCGCACCCTTGGGGGTAAACACTGAAGCTTTCTTT. The full variable domain, in which reference TRBV7-9 and TRBJ1-1 provide the parts outside the CDR3, is DTGVSQNPRHKITKRGQNVTFRCDPISEHNRLYWYRQTLGQGPEFLTYFQNEAQLEKSRLLSDRFSAERPKGSFSTLEIQRTEQGDSAMYLCASSAPLGVNTEAFFGQGTRLTVV.

This chain uses TRBV20-1 with TRBJ2-3; D is uncertain. CDR3 length: 12 amino acids. CDR1 is DFQATT, CDR2 SNEGSKA, per germline (reference sequence). The V end lost 6 bases, the J end lost 2 bases, and 9 bases lay between the germline ends. Written as DNA, the CDR3 is TGCAGTGCGTTATTAGCCACAGATACGCAGTATTTT. Protein sequence: CSALLATDTQYF.

This rearrangement joins TRBV6-1 to TRBJ2-1; 8 nucleotides line up with TRBD2. Germline V gene data show CDR1 as MNHNS and CDR2 as SASEGT. The CDR3 covers 14 residues. V was clipped by 3 bases and J by 9 bases; unmatched bases: 7. The CDR3 spells CASSEGAGAGEQFF. The CDR3 coding sequence is TGTGCCAGCAGTGAGGGAGCGGGAGCTGGTGAGCAGTTCTTC.

This clonotype is a singleton in its sample. The rearrangement uses TRBV6-5 and TRBJ2-2; TRBD2 agrees at 8 bases. Trimming removed 4 bases from V and 1 base from J; junction bases left unmatched: 5. CDR1 is MNHEY, CDR2 SVGAGI, per germline. The CDR3 spans 16 residues. The CDR3 is CASSFLSGRNTGELFF. The CDR3 DNA sequence: TGTGCCAGCAGTTTTCTCAGCGGGAGGAACACCGGGGAGCTGTTTTTT.

The J gene is TRBJ1-1, the V gene TRBV25-1; no definite D call. This CDR3 has 14 amino acids. CDR1 and CDR2 from the germline V gene are MGHDK and SYGVNS. V was clipped by 3 bases and J by 0 bases, with 8 bases between them. The CDR3 loop is CASSDPGLNTEAFF. The CDR3 DNA is TGTGCCAGCAGTGACCCAGGCTTGAACACTGAAGCTTTCTTT.

The table lists this clonotype with a few counts. The gene calls are TRBV28 and TRBJ1-2; D may be TRBD1 (5 bases). The CDR3 sequence is 14 residues long. CDR1 and CDR2 from the germline V gene are MDHEN and SYDVKM. With 6 bases removed from V and 2 bases from J, the gap between germline ends came to 13 bases. CDR3 sequence reads: CASRGGVPNYGYTF. CDR3 nucleotides: TGTGCCAGCAGGGGGGGGGTACCAAACTATGGCTACACCTTC.

This clonotype was counted a single time. The V gene is TRBV20-1, the J gene TRBJ2-4, with a possible D match to TRBD2 (6 bases). The CDR3 loop spans 13 amino acids. Germline V gene lookup returns CDR1 DFQATT and CDR2 SNEGSKA (reference sequence). CDR3 protein: CRVPGRAKNIQYF. In DNA, the CDR3 is TGCAGGGTTCCCGGGAGAGCCAAAAACATTCAGTACTTC.

This clonotype has a handful of counts. The chain employs TRBV6-1 and TRBJ1-5; TRBD1 matches at 7 bases. The germline V gene encodes CDR1 MNHNS and CDR2 SASEGT. This CDR3 contains 14 residues. V was pared by 7 bases and J by 7 bases, with 10 bases of the junction left unmatched. CDR3 sequence reads: CASNGQASGQPQHF. CDR3 bases: TGTGCCAGCAACGGACAGGCGTCGGGGCAGCCCCAGCATTTT.

This clonotype appeared a single time. J is TRBJ1-6 and V is TRBV28, with D unclear. Trimming removed 4 bases from V and 14 bases from J, with 12 bases in between. The CDR3 is made up of 12 amino acids. The germline V gene has CDR1 MDHEN and CDR2 SYDVKM. In nucleotides, the CDR3 is TGTGCCAGCAGTTCCCAGCCCGTGGCCCTCCACTTT. Its protein product is CASSSQPVALHF.